The 22 T cell receptor beta chains in this list originate from one sample, sequenced in a study of shared clonotypes between healthy human individuals. Assay used: immunoSEQ multiplex PCR; TCRdb lists only in-frame clones, some missing. The sample lists 2 million to 2.5 million clones; 80% to 95% were seen once. Sequencing was performed on naive CD4+ T cells from PBMCs. The subset denotes: CD45RA+ positively selected. These receptors were taken from a man aged 18 to 30 in good health. Some clones in this sample may be carry-over from other donors' samples.

The chain couples TRBV5-1 to TRBJ2-5, with D perhaps TRBD1 (5 bases). From germline, CDR1 is SGHRS and CDR2 YFSETQ. V dropped 2 bases and J dropped 2 bases, with 7 bases sitting between them. CDR3 length equals 13 residues. The CDR3, as DNA: TGCGCCAGCAGCTTACAGGAACAAGAGACCCAGTACTTC. The encoded protein is CASSLQEQETQYF.

The chain uses TRBV10-3 and TRBJ1-5; 7 positions agree with TRBD1. The CDR3 spans 14 residues. Per the germline V gene, CDR1 is ENHRY and CDR2 is SYGVKD. J gave up 7 bases and V 4 bases, and 7 bases lay outside the gene matches. This CDR3 is CAISVDREGQPQHF. The CDR3 nucleotides read TGTGCCATCAGTGTTGACAGGGAGGGCCAGCCCCAGCATTTT.

The CDR3 nucleotides read TGTGCCAGCAGCCCCAGCCAGGGGCACACTGAAGCTTTCTTT. Protein: CASSPSQGHTEAFF. V gene TRBV9 combines with J gene TRBJ1-1; D may be TRBD1 (6 bases). Trimming took off 4 bases at V and 3 bases at J, with 13 bases between the two ends. Germline CDR1 is SGDLS and CDR2 is YYNGEE. The CDR3 consists of 14 residues.

The rearrangement uses TRBV7-3 and TRBJ2-3; maybe TRBD1 (5 bases). The CDR3 spans 15 residues. The germline V gene has CDR1 SGHTA and CDR2 FQGTGA. Trimming left V 2 bases short and J 9 bases short, with 18 bases between. The CDR3 bases are TGTGCCAGCAGCTTAGGGGCCGACGATACTGCAACGCAGTATTTT. This encodes CASSLGADDTATQYF.

The chain recombines TRBV9 with TRBJ2-1, with D hard to call. V gave up 4 bases and J gave up 9 bases, with 20 bases separating them. The CDR3 is 15 residues long. Germline V CDR1 and CDR2: SGDLS, YYNGEE. Written as DNA, the CDR3 is TGTGCCAGCAGCTTCCGGGCTAAGGTTGAAGGTGAGCAGTTCTTC. Translating it yields CASSFRAKVEGEQFF. Based on the CDR3 plus reference TRBV9 and TRBJ2-1, the full variable domain is DSGVTQTPKHLITATGQRVTLRCSPRSGDLSVYWYQQSLDQGLQFLIQYYNGEERAKGNILERFSAQQFPDLHSELNLSSLELGDSALYFCASSFRAKVEGEQFFGPGTRLTVL.

This clone was found once. This chain uses TRBV10-3 with TRBJ2-1; D may be TRBD2 (6 bases). V lost 2 bases and J 5 bases, leaving 13 bases between the germline ends. In germline, CDR1 is ENHRY, CDR2 SYGVKD. The CDR3 runs to 15 residues. The CDR3 is CAISELGTGHNEQFF. CDR3 nucleotides: TGTGCCATCAGTGAGCTTGGGACTGGACACAATGAGCAGTTCTTC.

The rearrangement uses TRBV5-1 and TRBJ1-2; TRBD1 matches 11 bases. The CDR3 runs 13 residues. J was trimmed by 7 bases and V by 4 bases; bases with no gene match: 3. CDR1 SGHRS and CDR2 YFSETQ come from the germline V gene. CDR3 DNA: TGCGCCAGCAGCGTAGGGACAGGGGGTGGCTACACCTTC. Translation gives CASSVGTGGGYTF.

A single count supports this clone. The chain combines TRBV7-2 with TRBJ2-5; D is perhaps TRBD1 (5 bases). This CDR3 has 14 residues. In germline, CDR1 is SGHTA, CDR2 FQGNSA. Trimming removed 5 bases at V and 5 bases at J, with 15 bases between. CDR3 in DNA: TGTGCCAGCAGCCGCAAAGCAGGGTGGGAGACCCAGTACTTC. Amino acids: CASSRKAGWETQYF.

V is TRBV28 and J is TRBJ2-3; tentatively, D is TRBD1 (6 bases). Germline V CDR1 and CDR2: MDHEN, SYDVKM. The germline V and J ends were trimmed by 6 bases and 1 base, with 11 bases remaining between them. The CDR3 runs 14 residues. The CDR3 region is CASSVQGGTDTQYF. DNA for the CDR3: TGTGCCAGCAGCGTACAGGGAGGCACAGATACGCAGTATTTT.

This chain connects TRBV19 to TRBJ2-5, with 7 nucleotides matching TRBD2. J lost 3 bases, V lost 8 bases, and 3 bases had no gene match. In germline, CDR1 is LNHDA, CDR2 SQIVND (reference sequence). The length of the CDR3 is 12 residues. The CDR3 loop is CASSSGKETQYF. In DNA, the CDR3 is TGTGCCAGTTCCAGCGGGAAAGAGACCCAGTACTTC.

The chain uses TRBV7-2 and TRBJ2-7; D is undetermined. The V end was cut by 1 base, the J end by 2 bases, with 9 bases between. The CDR3 is 14 residues long. Germline CDR1 SGHTA, CDR2 FQGNSA. DNA of the CDR3: TGTGCCAGCAGCTTAGTGGCAGTTACCTACGAGCAGTACTTC. Amino acid sequence: CASSLVAVTYEQYF.

V usage is TRBV5-1 and J usage is TRBJ1-4; weak D call: TRBD1 (6 bases). V lost 4 bases to trimming and J lost 7 bases, with 14 bases between them. CDR1 SGHRS and CDR2 YFSETQ come from the germline V gene. There are 14 residues in the CDR3. CDR3 DNA: TGCGCCAGCAGCCAACAGGGAGGGTTTGAAAAACTGTTTTTT. It codes for CASSQQGGFEKLFF.

Turning to this clone: The same CDR3 can be traced to other DNA sequences in this sample. J is TRBJ2-1 and V is TRBV28; no firm D call. Germline CDR1 and CDR2: MDHEN and SYDVKM. V gave up 4 bases and J gave up 7 bases, with 8 bases separating them. This CDR3 comprises 12 residues. The CDR3 coding sequence is TGTGCCAGCAGTTATTTGGGGAATGAGCAGTTCTTC. As protein: CASSYLGNEQFF.

On this clone: At one end the junction does not follow the germline gene, possibly because of a read error. The rearrangement joins TRBV7-2 to TRBJ2-5, with 12 bases aligning to TRBD2. The CDR3 spans 15 residues. Germline CDR1 reads SGHTA; CDR2 reads FQGNSA. CDR3 loop: CASSLAGGAPETQYF. CDR3 coding DNA: TGTGCCAGCAGCCTAGCGGGAGGGGCCCCAGAGACCCAGTACTTC.

This chain uses TRBV28 with TRBJ2-1; 10 bases fit TRBD2. Trimming at V came to 4 bases and at J to 7 bases, leaving 13 bases not matched to a gene. Per the germline V gene, CDR1 is MDHEN and CDR2 is SYDVKM. The CDR3 has 17 amino acids. This CDR3 reads CASSSTPPLAGVNEQFF. In DNA, the CDR3 is TGTGCCAGCAGTTCAACCCCCCCCCTAGCGGGAGTTAATGAGCAGTTCTTC.

The genes are TRBV5-5 and TRBJ2-7; perhaps TRBD1 as D (5 bases). Germline CDR1 reads SGHKS; CDR2 reads YYEKEE (reference sequence). This CDR3 has 13 residues. Between the trimmed V and J ends, which lost 2 bases and 2 bases, there was a span of 8 bases. The CDR3 protein is CASSFPGPYEQYF. The CDR3 DNA sequence: TGTGCCAGCAGCTTCCCAGGGCCCTACGAGCAGTACTTC.

V gene TRBV4-1 combines with J gene TRBJ2-3; TRBD1 or TRBD2 may be the D gene (5 bases each). Germline-derived CDR1 and CDR2 are MGHRA and YSYEKL. Trimming took 4 bases from V and 1 from J, leaving 15 bases between them. The CDR3 length is 16 residues. The CDR3 here is CASSPALRGGTDTQYF. DNA of the CDR3: TGCGCCAGCAGCCCAGCACTAAGGGGAGGCACAGATACGCAGTATTTT.

The CDR3 DNA reads as TGTGCCAGTAGTCTCCGACAGTCCCCTAACACTGAAGCTTTCTTT. Translation gives CASSLRQSPNTEAFF. The gene calls are TRBV19 and TRBJ1-1; D is perhaps TRBD1 (5 bases). The CDR3 has 15 amino acids. Trimming cost V 5 bases and J 2 bases, with 15 bases left between them. Looked up from germline, CDR1 is LNHDA and CDR2 is SQIVND (reference sequence).

This rearrangement joins TRBV4-2 to TRBJ2-5; TRBD1 matches at 7 bases. This CDR3 region has 15 residues. J lost 2 bases, V lost 0 bases, and 3 bases had no gene match. Per germline, CDR1 LGHNA and CDR2 YNFKEQ. The CDR3 bases are TGTGCCAGCAGCCAAGATACAGGGGCGCAAGAGACCCAGTACTTC. Translation gives CASSQDTGAQETQYF.

The gene calls are TRBV18 and TRBJ2-1, with D hard to call. The CDR3 has 12 residues. CDR1 is KGHSH, CDR2 LQKENI, per germline. V lost 5 bases to trimming and J lost 7 bases, with 9 bases between them. In DNA, the CDR3 is TGTGCCAGCTCAAATATACCTAATGAGCAGTTCTTC. Its protein product is CASSNIPNEQFF.

The chain recombines TRBV7-3 with TRBJ2-1; 9 bases align to TRBD2. This CDR3 has 15 residues. V lost 4 bases and J lost 1; bases outside the gene matches: 2. Germline loops: CDR1 SGHTA, CDR2 FQGTGA. In DNA, the CDR3 is TGTGCCAGCAGCTCTAGCGGGATTTCCTACAATGAGCAGTTCTTC. Translating gives CASSSSGISYNEQFF.

As for this clone: Within the sample, other DNA sequences also encode this same CDR3. In nucleotides, the CDR3 is TGTGCCAGCAGAGGGGTCTCCTACGAGCAGTACTTC. Protein product: CASRGVSYEQYF. The chain links TRBV2 to TRBJ2-7; weak D call: TRBD1 (5 bases). The CDR3 spans 12 residues. V lost 6 bases and J lost 0, with 6 bases in between. Per the germline V gene, CDR1 is SNHLY and CDR2 is FYNNEI.